The T cell receptor (beta chain) under discussion was sequenced for a study of T cells in Graves' hyperthyroidism and ophthalmopathy. Turning to this clonotype: Its antigen is not identified. The junction and the germline gene differ at one end; a read error may be behind it.

There were TCR beta CDR3 regions amplified from RNA transcripts. First-round RT-PCR targeting the TCR CDR3 was performed with the HTBI primer set. In TCRdb, the multiplex PCR reads were re-called with MiXCR into one record per CDR3 protein. This sample yields hundreds of thousands of distinct CDR3 sequences, of which roughly 14% are seen a single time; approximately 13% belongs to the top ten. Broader study findings: From stable hyperthyroidism, ophthalmopathy was separated by a 13 V-J model. Also found in blood were most expanded thyroid clonotypes above 0.001.

Ophthalmopathy patients had moderate-to-severe active disease, CAS ≥3, NOSPECS ≥4, and disease duration under 3 months. Sequenced sample: blood. The TCR comes from a man aged 18 to 30 with Graves' ophthalmopathy.

Here the CDR3 reads CASSGIPRGLSCEQYF. The CDR3 DNA is TGTGCCAGCAGTGGGATCCCCAGGGGACTCTCCTGCGAGCAGTACTTC. This chain uses TRBV7-9 with TRBJ2-7, with D perhaps matching TRBD1 or TRBD2 (6 bases each). There are 16 residues in the CDR3. Per germline, CDR1 SEHNR and CDR2 FQNEAQ (reference sequence).